The 29 T cell receptor beta chains listed next were all sequenced from one sample in a study of shared clonotypes between healthy human individuals. Some clones are missing from TCRdb's copy, which holds only in-frame ones; the method was immunoSEQ multiplex PCR. Here the sample spans around 1.4 million clones, about 98.5% being singletons. Sequencing was performed on naive CD4+ T cells sorted from blood. Subset reported: CD45RA+ positively selected. The receptors were gathered from a man aged 30 to 39 in good health.

The chain joins TRBV19 to TRBJ2-7; D unclear. The V gene's germline CDR1 is LNHDA and CDR2 SQIVND (reference sequence). Trimming took off 6 bases at V and 2 bases at J, with 14 bases between the two ends. The CDR3 is 14 amino acids. The CDR3 loop is CASRRHLPPYEQYF. The CDR3 DNA follows: TGTGCCAGTAGAAGACACCTTCCCCCCTACGAGCAGTACTTC.

The rearrangement joins TRBV6-6 to TRBJ2-1; D may be TRBD2 (5 bases). V was pared by 5 bases and J by 4 bases, with 15 bases between. Germline V gene sequence: CDR1 MNHNY, CDR2 SVGAGI (reference sequence). CDR3 length: 15 amino acids. The CDR3, as DNA: TGTGCCAGCAGTGCACAGCGGAGTCTTTACAATGAGCAGTTCTTC. This gives the protein CASSAQRSLYNEQFF.

The chain joins TRBV5-1 to TRBJ2-2; 7 bases are shared with TRBD1. From germline, CDR1 is SGHRS and CDR2 YFSETQ. Germline trimming cut 4 bases from V and 6 bases from J; bases unmatched to any gene: 3. CDR3 length: 13 residues. The DNA of the CDR3 is TGCGCCAGCAGCCCACAGGGGTCCGGGGAGCTGTTTTTT. Protein: CASSPQGSGELFF.

V is TRBV4-2 and J is TRBJ1-3; D remains ambiguous. This CDR3 spans 15 amino acids. With 3 bases removed from V and 1 base from J, the gap between germline ends came to 10 bases. Germline V CDR1 and CDR2: LGHNA, YNFKEQ. The CDR3 spells CASSQIGASGNTIYF. The CDR3 DNA sequence: TGTGCCAGCAGCCAGATTGGAGCATCTGGAAACACCATATATTTT.

The chain couples TRBV7-9 to TRBJ2-5; D possibly corresponds to TRBD1 (6 bases). From germline, CDR1 is SEHNR and CDR2 FQNEAQ (reference sequence). This CDR3 has 16 amino acids. V lost 1 base and J lost 0, with 12 bases in between. The CDR3 loop reads CASSLGTASYQETQYF. The DNA for the CDR3 is TGTGCCAGCAGCTTAGGGACAGCTTCGTACCAAGAGACCCAGTACTTC. Using reference TRBV7-9 and TRBJ2-5 for the parts outside the CDR3, the full variable domain is DTGVSQNPRHKITKRGQNVTFRCDPISEHNRLYWYRQTLGQGPEFLTYFQNEAQLEKSRLLSDRFSAERPKGSFSTLEIQRTEQGDSAMYLCASSLGTASYQETQYFGPGTRLLVL.

The chain employs TRBV7-2 and TRBJ2-1; the match to TRBD2 covers 8 bases. In germline, CDR1 is SGHTA, CDR2 FQGNSA. This CDR3 is built from 15 residues. V trimming: 3 bases; J trimming: 5 bases; junction bases outside the gene matches: 6. CDR3 nucleotides: TGTGCCAGCAGCTTTAAAGCGGGAGACAACAATGAGCAGTTCTTC. This encodes CASSFKAGDNNEQFF.

The chain is built from TRBV5-4 and TRBJ1-5, with 8 positions matching TRBD1. Per germline, CDR1 SGHNT and CDR2 YYREEE (reference sequence). V lost 2 bases to trimming and J lost 4 bases; unmatched junction nucleotides: 5. This CDR3 comprises 15 residues. CDR3 DNA sequence: TGTGCCAGCAGCTTCCAGGGGGCGCGGAATCAGCCCCAGCATTTT. Its translation: CASSFQGARNQPQHF.

The chain combines TRBV9 with TRBJ1-3; D gene uncertain. The CDR3 loop spans 15 amino acids. From germline, CDR1 is SGDLS and CDR2 YYNGEE. The ends were cut back, 0 bases at V and 0 bases at J, with 7 bases in the middle. The CDR3 DNA reads as TGTGCCAGCAGCGTAGAGCCGTTCTCTGGAAACACCATATATTTT. Translating gives CASSVEPFSGNTIYF.

Points on this clone: Other DNA sequences in the sample encode the same CDR3. The CDR3 is CASSRTSGTYEQYF. The CDR3 nucleotides read TGTGCCAGTAGCCGGACTAGCGGTACCTACGAGCAGTACTTC. V is TRBV19 and J is TRBJ2-7; 10 bases are shared with TRBD2. CDR3 size: 14 residues. Trimming took 6 bases from V and 2 from J; bases not matched to a gene: 4. Germline CDR1 LNHDA, CDR2 SQIVND (reference sequence).

The V and J genes are TRBV5-1 and TRBJ1-5; TRBD1 aligns across 10 bases. This CDR3 region has 19 residues. The germline gives CDR1 SGHRS, CDR2 YFSETQ. The J segment lost 4 bases and the V segment lost 4 bases, leaving 17 bases of the junction unmatched. CDR3 sequence: CASSPGDRGFPELNQPQHF. The CDR3 DNA reads TGCGCCAGCAGCCCGGGGGACAGGGGATTCCCCGAATTGAATCAGCCCCAGCATTTT.

The chain links TRBV5-1 to TRBJ2-2; no definite D call. The V end lost 0 bases, the J end lost 6 bases, and 15 bases lay between the germline ends. The germline CDR1 and CDR2 sequences are SGHRS and YFSETQ. The CDR3 has 16 amino acids. The CDR3, as DNA: TGCGCCAGCAGCTTGGCCCTTTTGGGGAAGCCCGGGGAGCTGTTTTTT. It yields the protein CASSLALLGKPGELFF.

The V and J genes are TRBV7-2 and TRBJ2-3; 11 nucleotides match TRBD2. Germline V gives CDR1 SGHTA, CDR2 FQGNSA. Trimming at V came to 5 bases and at J to 0 bases, leaving 4 bases not matched to a gene. The CDR3 totals 16 residues. This chain's CDR3 is CASSIRTSGSTDTQYF. The DNA of the CDR3 is TGTGCCAGCAGCATTAGGACTAGCGGGAGCACAGATACGCAGTATTTT. The whole variable domain, remainder taken from reference TRBV7-2 and TRBJ2-3, is GAGVSQSPSNKVTEKGKDVELRCDPISGHTALYWYRQSLGQGLEFLIYFQGNSAPDKSGLPSDRFSAERTGGSVSTLTIQRTQQEDSAVYLCASSIRTSGSTDTQYFGPGTRLTVL.

V and J are TRBV30 and TRBJ2-2, with 8 nucleotides matching TRBD2. Germline V gene sequence: CDR1 GTSNPN, CDR2 SVGIG (reference sequence). J was trimmed by 7 bases and V by 4 bases; bases with no gene match: 11. This CDR3 has 15 residues. The CDR3 sequence: CAWTRERETIGELFF. CDR3 nucleotide sequence: TGTGCCTGGACTCGCGAGCGGGAGACCATCGGGGAGCTGTTTTTT. Supplemented by reference TRBV30 and TRBJ2-2, the full variable domain reads SQTIHQWPATLVQPVGSPLSLECTVEGTSNPNLYWYRQAAGRGLQLLFYSVGIGQISSEVPQNLSASRPQDRQFILSSKKLLLSDSGFYLCAWTRERETIGELFFGEGSRLTVL.

This chain joins TRBV10-2 and TRBJ2-7, with 8 positions matching TRBD2. The CDR3 covers 15 residues. The junction had 8 bases not matched to a gene; V was cut back by 6 bases and J by 1 base. The V gene's germline CDR1 is WSHSY and CDR2 SAAADI. CDR3 bases: TGCGCCAGCAGCACTCGGGAGGGCAGTTCCTACGAGCAGTACTTC. It yields the protein CASSTREGSSYEQYF.

This clone was seen only once. The J gene is TRBJ1-1, the V gene TRBV28; the D gene is possibly TRBD1 (5 bases). Trimming cost V 4 bases and J 2 bases, with 11 bases left between them. Germline assignment: CDR1 MDHEN and CDR2 SYDVKM. This CDR3 is built from 14 residues. CDR3 region: CASSWGKHNTEAFF. The CDR3 nucleotides read TGTGCCAGCAGTTGGGGGAAACACAACACTGAAGCTTTCTTT.

V gene TRBV11-3 combines with J gene TRBJ2-1; D is unclear. Germline V lookup: CDR1 SGHNT, CDR2 YENEEA. V was shortened by 1 base and J by 0 bases, with 7 bases between the two germline ends. This CDR3 is built from 15 residues. CDR3 in DNA: TGTGCCAGCAGCTTAGGGTCAGGCTCCTACAATGAGCAGTTCTTC. It translates to CASSLGSGSYNEQFF.

The rearrangement joins TRBV28 to TRBJ2-2; 9 nucleotides align to TRBD2. CDR1 MDHEN and CDR2 SYDVKM come from the germline V gene. The CDR3 consists of 16 residues. Losses at the gene ends were 6 bases for V and 0 bases for J; bases not matched to a gene: 5. The DNA of the CDR3 is TGTGCCAGCAGGGGCGGGAGGGCCGCGAACACCGGGGAGCTGTTTTTT. Amino acids: CASRGGRAANTGELFF.

In its sample, this clone was seen once. The chain combines TRBV7-2 with TRBJ1-1, with 8 bases identical to TRBD1. With 5 bases clipped from V and 10 bases from J, the junction kept 6 bases outside the gene matches. CDR3 size: 12 residues. Looked up from germline, CDR1 is SGHTA and CDR2 is FQGNSA. In DNA form, the CDR3 reads TGTGCCAGCAGCCGAGGACAGGGCGGAGCTTTCTTT. It codes for CASSRGQGGAFF.

The chain combines TRBV7-3 with TRBJ2-5; 7 bases map to TRBD2. The CDR3 runs 14 residues. CDR1 is SGHTA, CDR2 FQGTGA, per germline. With V trimmed by 7 bases and J by 1 base, 6 bases remained unmatched. The CDR3 DNA follows: TGTGCCAGCACCCGAGCGGGACTCCAAGAGACCCAGTACTTC. It yields the protein CASTRAGLQETQYF. Full variable domain (missing parts from reference TRBV7-3 and TRBJ2-5): GAGVSQTPSNKVTEKGKYVELRCDPISGHTALYWYRQSLGQGPEFLIYFQGTGAADDSGLPNDRFFAVRPEGSVSTLKIQRTERGDSAVYLCASTRAGLQETQYFGPGTRLLVL.

In nucleotides, the CDR3 is TGTGCCAGCAGCCCCGGGACAGGGAGGCCTGGGGCCAACGTCCTGACTTTC. Translating gives CASSPGTGRPGANVLTF. V gene TRBV2 combines with J gene TRBJ2-6; 9 nucleotides agree with TRBD1. Germline CDR1 SNHLY, CDR2 FYNNEI. The length of the CDR3 is 17 residues. V was pared by 6 bases and J by 2 bases, with 8 bases of the junction left unmatched.

V usage is TRBV10-3 and J usage is TRBJ2-7, with TRBD2 matching 13 bases. Germline V gives CDR1 ENHRY, CDR2 SYGVKD. The CDR3 is 14 amino acids. With V trimmed by 6 bases and J by 5 bases, 4 bases remained unmatched. The CDR3 DNA sequence: TGTGCCATCAGACTAGCGGGAGGGCCGGACGAGCAGTACTTC. This sequence encodes CAIRLAGGPDEQYF.

The chain employs TRBV5-1 and TRBJ2-1; D might be TRBD1 or TRBD2, each matching 5 bases. V lost 4 bases to trimming and J lost 3 bases, with 14 bases between them. The CDR3 spans 15 residues. CDR1 and CDR2 (germline): SGHRS, YFSETQ. Written as DNA, the CDR3 is TGCGCCAGCAGCCCCGGGACGGATTACTACAATGAGCAGTTCTTC. Translating gives CASSPGTDYYNEQFF.

J is TRBJ2-2 and V is TRBV4-1; D is ambiguous. CDR3 length: 12 residues. Germline CDR1 MGHRA, CDR2 YSYEKL. V was clipped by 4 bases and J by 8 bases, with 8 bases between them. CDR3 sequence: CASSRGWGELFF. The CDR3 DNA sequence: TGCGCCAGCAGCCGTGGGTGGGGGGAGCTGTTTTTT.

To note about this clone: The same CDR3 is also encoded by other DNA sequences in this sample. The CDR3 is CASSPTGDEQFF. The CDR3 DNA reads as TGTGCCAGCTCACCAACAGGGGATGAGCAGTTCTTC. V is TRBV18 and J is TRBJ2-1; 7 positions match TRBD1. The CDR3 consists of 12 residues. J gave up 8 bases and V 2 bases, and 0 bases lay outside the gene matches. Germline CDR1 reads KGHSH; CDR2 reads LQKENI.

This chain links TRBV4-2 with TRBJ2-5; 11 bases match TRBD2. CDR1 LGHNA and CDR2 YNFKEQ come from the germline V gene. The CDR3 covers 17 residues. The V gene end was trimmed by 0 bases and the J gene end by 5 bases; junction bases not matched to a gene: 8. CDR3 sequence: CASSQDVSGRAGETQYF. The CDR3 nucleotides read TGTGCCAGCAGCCAAGATGTTAGCGGGAGGGCCGGTGAGACCCAGTACTTC.

This clone has just one count. The chain links TRBV5-1 to TRBJ2-2; 11 bases agree with TRBD2. The germline CDR1 and CDR2 sequences are SGHRS and YFSETQ. V lost 2 bases, J lost 1 base, and 10 bases stayed unmatched. The CDR3 has 19 amino acids. As DNA, the CDR3 is TGCGCCAGCAGCTTCGTTGGACTAGCGGGCGCCAAGAACACCGGGGAGCTGTTTTTT. This encodes CASSFVGLAGAKNTGELFF.

This chain links TRBV7-7 with TRBJ2-7; D unclear. The CDR3 extends over 11 amino acids. The V gene's germline CDR1 is SSHAT and CDR2 FNYEAQ (reference sequence). Trimming removed 11 bases at V and 6 bases at J, with 14 bases between. DNA of the CDR3: TGTGCCGTTAGGTCGGGCTCCGAGCAGTACTTC. This translates into CAVRSGSEQYF.

This sequence joins TRBV14 and TRBJ2-5; TRBD1 matches at 7 bases. The CDR3 contains 16 residues. J gave up 5 bases and V 1 base, and 10 bases lay outside the gene matches. CDR1 and CDR2 (germline): SGHDN, FVKESK. CDR3 region: CASSQGITGVRETQYF. The CDR3 nucleotides read TGTGCCAGCAGCCAAGGAATTACAGGGGTCCGGGAGACCCAGTACTTC.

The chain links TRBV27 to TRBJ2-1; D is ambiguous. This CDR3 contains 11 residues. CDR1 and CDR2 (germline): MNHEY, SMNVEV (reference sequence). The germline V and J ends were trimmed by 6 bases and 7 bases, with 7 bases remaining between them. CDR3 nucleotides: TGTGCCAGCAGCGGAAAGAATGAGCAGTTCTTC. This translates into CASSGKNEQFF.